The sequence of this TCR beta chain was determined in a study of shared clonotypes between healthy human individuals. This CDR3 spans 13 amino acids. V was pared by 6 bases and J by 6 bases, with 3 bases of the junction left unmatched. Germline V gene lookup returns CDR1 SNHLY and CDR2 FYNNEI. Genomic DNA came from 100 million or so PBMCs in unsorted samples. Assay execution took place at the deep level. Template amounts of 250 to 350 ng DNA, about 30,000 T cell genomes, were employed in unsorted PBMC replicate PCRs. Only in-frame clones appear in the TCRdb table, and some are missing; sequencing was by immunoSEQ multiplex PCR. The data show roughly 510,000 clones, 60% to 80% seen once.

Sequencing input: PBMCs. J is TRBJ1-4 and V is TRBV2; 8 nucleotides line up with TRBD1. The clonotype originates from a woman aged 40 to 55 in good health. Some clones in this sample may be carry-over from other donors' samples. This CDR3 reads CASSPDRDEKLFF. Here the CDR3 DNA reads TGTGCCAGCAGCCCGGACAGGGATGAAAAACTGTTTTTT. Supplemented by reference TRBV2 and TRBJ1-4, the full variable domain reads EPEVTQTPSHQVTQMGQEVILRCVPISNHLYFYWYRQILGQKVEFLVSFYNNEISEKSEIFDDQFSVERPDGSNFTLKIRSTKLEDSAMYFCASSPDRDEKLFFGSGTQLSVL.